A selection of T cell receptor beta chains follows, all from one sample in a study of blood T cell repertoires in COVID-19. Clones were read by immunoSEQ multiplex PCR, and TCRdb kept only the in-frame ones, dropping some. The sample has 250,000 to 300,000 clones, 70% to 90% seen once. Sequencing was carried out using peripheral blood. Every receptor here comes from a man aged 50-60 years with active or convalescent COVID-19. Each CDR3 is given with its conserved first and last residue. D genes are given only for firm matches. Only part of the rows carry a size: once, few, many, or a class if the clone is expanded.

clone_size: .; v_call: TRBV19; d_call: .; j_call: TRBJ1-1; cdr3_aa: CASSIQGSYTEAFF; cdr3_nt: TGTGCCAGTAGTATCCAGGGCTCCTACACTGAAGCTTTCTTT
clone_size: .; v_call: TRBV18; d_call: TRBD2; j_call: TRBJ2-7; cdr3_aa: CASSRSGGHYEQYF; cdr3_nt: TGTGCCAGCTCACGTAGCGGGGGGCACTACGAGCAGTACTTC
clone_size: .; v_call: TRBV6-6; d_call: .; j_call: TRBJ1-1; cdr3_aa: CASSPGLSNTEAFF; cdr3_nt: TGTGCCAGCAGTCCAGGACTCTCGAACACTGAAGCTTTCTTT
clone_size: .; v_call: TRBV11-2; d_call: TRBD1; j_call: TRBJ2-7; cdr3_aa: CASSLRTGGEQYF; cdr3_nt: TGTGCCAGCAGCCTTAGGACAGGGGGTGAGCAGTACTTC
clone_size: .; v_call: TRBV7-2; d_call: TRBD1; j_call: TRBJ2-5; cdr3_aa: CASSTRDRGREETQYF; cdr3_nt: TGTGCCAGCAGCACCCGGGACAGGGGGCGGGAAGAGACCCAGTACTTC
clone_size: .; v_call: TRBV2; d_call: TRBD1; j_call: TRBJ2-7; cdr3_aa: CASSEARGGAYEQYF; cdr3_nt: TGTGCCAGCAGTGAAGCTCGAGGGGGCGCGTACGAGCAGTACTTC
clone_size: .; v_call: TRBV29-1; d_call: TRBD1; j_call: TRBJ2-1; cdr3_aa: CSVFSGTGTGNEQFF; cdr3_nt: TGCAGCGTTTTTTCCGGGACAGGGACGGGAAATGAGCAGTTCTTC
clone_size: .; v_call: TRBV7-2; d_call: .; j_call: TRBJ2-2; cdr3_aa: CASRSGHPNTGELFF; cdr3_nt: TGTGCCAGCAGATCGGGACACCCGAACACCGGGGAGCTGTTTTTT
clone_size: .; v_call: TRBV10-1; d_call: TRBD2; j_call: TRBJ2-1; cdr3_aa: CASRPGLATPRGEQFF; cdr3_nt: TGCGCCAGCAGACCTGGACTAGCGACACCTCGGGGTGAGCAGTTCTTC
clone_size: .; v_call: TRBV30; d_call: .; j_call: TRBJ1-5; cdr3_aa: CAWNGGNSNQPQHF; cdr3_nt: TGTGCCTGGAATGGGGGGAATAGCAATCAGCCCCAGCATTTT
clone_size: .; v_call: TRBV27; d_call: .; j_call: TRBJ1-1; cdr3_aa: CASSLYGPMNTEAFF; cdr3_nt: TGTGCCAGCAGTTTATATGGCCCCATGAACACTGAAGCTTTCTTT
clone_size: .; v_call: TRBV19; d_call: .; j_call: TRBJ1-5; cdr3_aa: CASNTSPSAGNQPQHF; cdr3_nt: TGTGCCAGTAACACATCCCCAAGTGCGGGCAATCAGCCCCAGCATTTT
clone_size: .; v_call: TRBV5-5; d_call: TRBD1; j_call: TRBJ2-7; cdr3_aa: CASSPDRASYEQYF; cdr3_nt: TGTGCCAGCAGCCCGGACAGGGCCTCCTACGAGCAGTACTTC
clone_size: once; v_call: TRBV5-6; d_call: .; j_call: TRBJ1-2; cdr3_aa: CASSLGSESYYGYTF; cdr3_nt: TGTGCCAGCAGCTTGGGGTCAGAATCTTACTATGGCTACACCTTC
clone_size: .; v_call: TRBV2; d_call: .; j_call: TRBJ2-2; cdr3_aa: CASSYTTGELFF; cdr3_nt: TGTGCCAGCAGTTACACGACCGGGGAGCTGTTTTTT
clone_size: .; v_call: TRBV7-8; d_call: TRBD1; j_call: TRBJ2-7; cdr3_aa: CASSPRTGVYEQYF; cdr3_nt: TGTGCCAGCAGCCCCCGGACAGGGGTATACGAGCAGTACTTC
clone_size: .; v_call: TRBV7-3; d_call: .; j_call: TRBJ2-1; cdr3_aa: CASSPQTGLGPSTYNEQFF; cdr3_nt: TGTGCCAGCAGCCCCCAGACAGGCCTGGGCCCCTCGACCTACAATGAGCAGTTCTTC
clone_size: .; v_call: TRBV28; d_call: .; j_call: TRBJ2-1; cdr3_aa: CASSDIIVEASEEFF; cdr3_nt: TGTGCCAGCAGCGATATCATTGTTGAGGCTTCGGAGGAGTTCTTC
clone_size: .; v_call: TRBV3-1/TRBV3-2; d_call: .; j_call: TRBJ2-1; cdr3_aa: CASSQDVREQFF; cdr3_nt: TGTGCCAGCAGCCAAGACGTGCGTGAGCAGTTCTTC
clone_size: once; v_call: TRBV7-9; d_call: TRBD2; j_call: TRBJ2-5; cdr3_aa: CASSAAGGGDQYF; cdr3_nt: TGTGCCAGCAGCGCAGCGGGAGGTGGGGACCAGTACTTC
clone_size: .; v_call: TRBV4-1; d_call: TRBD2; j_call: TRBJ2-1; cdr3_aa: CASSQGSGRSSYNEQFF; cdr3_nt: TGCGCCAGCAGCCAGGGTAGCGGGAGGAGCTCCTACAATGAGCAGTTCTTC
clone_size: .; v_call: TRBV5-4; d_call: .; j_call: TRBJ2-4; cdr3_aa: CASSLGREGIQYF; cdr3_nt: TGTGCCAGCAGCTTGGGGCGGGAAGGCATTCAGTACTTC
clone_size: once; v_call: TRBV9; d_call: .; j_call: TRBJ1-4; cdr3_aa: CASSVALNEKLFF; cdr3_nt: TGTGCCAGCAGCGTAGCCCTAAATGAAAAACTGTTTTTT
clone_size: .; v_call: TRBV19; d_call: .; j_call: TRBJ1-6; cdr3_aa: CASSSEPAGNSPLHF; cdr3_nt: TGTGCCAGTAGTAGCGAGCCGGCGGGTAATTCACCCCTCCACTTT
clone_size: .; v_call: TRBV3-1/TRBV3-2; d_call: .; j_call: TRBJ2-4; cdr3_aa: CASSPAGTLAKNIQYF; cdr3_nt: TGTGCCAGCAGCCCCGCGGGGACCCTTGCCAAAAACATTCAGTACTTC
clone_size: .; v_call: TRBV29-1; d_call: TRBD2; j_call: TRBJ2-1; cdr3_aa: CSVEGLAGVNEQFF; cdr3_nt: TGCAGCGTTGAGGGACTAGCGGGAGTTAATGAGCAGTTCTTC
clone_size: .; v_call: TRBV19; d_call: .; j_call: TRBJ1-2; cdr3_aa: CASSIRGYGYTF; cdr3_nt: TGTGCCAGTAGTATTCGAGGCTATGGCTACACCTTC
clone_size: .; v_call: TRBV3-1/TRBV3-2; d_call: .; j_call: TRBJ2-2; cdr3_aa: CASSQDPRQGSTGELFF; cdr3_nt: TGTGCCAGCAGCCAAGATCCAAGGCAGGGTAGCACCGGGGAGCTGTTTTTT
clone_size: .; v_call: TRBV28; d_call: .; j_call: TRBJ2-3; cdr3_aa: CASSFLASVTDTQYF; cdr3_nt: TGTGCCAGCAGCTTCTTGGCTAGCGTCACAGATACGCAGTATTTT
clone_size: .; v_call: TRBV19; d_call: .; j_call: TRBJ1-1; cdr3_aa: CASTPTTITEAFF; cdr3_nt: TGTGCCAGTACCCCTACTACGATCACTGAAGCTTTCTTT
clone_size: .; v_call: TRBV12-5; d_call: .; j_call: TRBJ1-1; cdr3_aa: CASGKGGVGTEAFF; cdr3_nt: TGTGCTAGTGGTAAGGGGGGGGTCGGCACTGAAGCTTTCTTT
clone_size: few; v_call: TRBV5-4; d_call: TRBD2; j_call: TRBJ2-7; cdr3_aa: CASSSIGLAGIYEQYF; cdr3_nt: TGTGCCAGCAGTTCCATCGGACTAGCGGGTATCTACGAGCAGTACTTC
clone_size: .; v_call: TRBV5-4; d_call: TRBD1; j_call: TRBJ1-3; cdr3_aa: CASSTRDRGSGNTIYF; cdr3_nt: TGTGCCAGCAGCACTAGGGACAGGGGCTCTGGAAACACCATATATTTT
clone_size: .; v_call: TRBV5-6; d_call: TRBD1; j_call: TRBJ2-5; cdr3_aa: CASSLDRGQMETQYF; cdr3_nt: TGTGCCAGCAGCCTGGACAGGGGGCAGATGGAGACCCAGTACTTC
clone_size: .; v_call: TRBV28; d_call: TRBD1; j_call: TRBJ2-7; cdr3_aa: CASSLTGTYEQYF; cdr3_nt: TGTGCCAGCAGTTTGACAGGGACCTACGAGCAGTACTTC
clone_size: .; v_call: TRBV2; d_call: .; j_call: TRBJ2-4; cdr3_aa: CASSGRPPAGKNIQYF; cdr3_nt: TGTGCCAGCAGCGGACGTCCTCCCGCGGGCAAAAACATTCAGTACTTC
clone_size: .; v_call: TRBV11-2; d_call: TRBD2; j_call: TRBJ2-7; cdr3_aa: CASSWGSGSYEQYF; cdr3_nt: TGTGCCAGCAGCTGGGGTAGCGGGAGCTACGAGCAGTACTTC
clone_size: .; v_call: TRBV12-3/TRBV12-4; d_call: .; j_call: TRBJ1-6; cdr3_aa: CASSLGENSPLHF; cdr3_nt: TGTGCCAGCAGTTTAGGGGAGAATTCACCCCTCCACTTT
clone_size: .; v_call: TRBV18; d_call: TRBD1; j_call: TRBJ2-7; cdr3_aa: CASSPGTGGRDEQYF; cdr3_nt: TGTGCCAGCTCACCCGGGACAGGGGGCAGGGACGAGCAGTACTTC
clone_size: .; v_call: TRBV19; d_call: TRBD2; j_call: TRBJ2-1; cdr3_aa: CASSIVRGGRGRNEQFF; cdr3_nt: TGTGCCAGTAGTATAGTCCGAGGCGGGAGAGGGAGGAATGAGCAGTTCTTC